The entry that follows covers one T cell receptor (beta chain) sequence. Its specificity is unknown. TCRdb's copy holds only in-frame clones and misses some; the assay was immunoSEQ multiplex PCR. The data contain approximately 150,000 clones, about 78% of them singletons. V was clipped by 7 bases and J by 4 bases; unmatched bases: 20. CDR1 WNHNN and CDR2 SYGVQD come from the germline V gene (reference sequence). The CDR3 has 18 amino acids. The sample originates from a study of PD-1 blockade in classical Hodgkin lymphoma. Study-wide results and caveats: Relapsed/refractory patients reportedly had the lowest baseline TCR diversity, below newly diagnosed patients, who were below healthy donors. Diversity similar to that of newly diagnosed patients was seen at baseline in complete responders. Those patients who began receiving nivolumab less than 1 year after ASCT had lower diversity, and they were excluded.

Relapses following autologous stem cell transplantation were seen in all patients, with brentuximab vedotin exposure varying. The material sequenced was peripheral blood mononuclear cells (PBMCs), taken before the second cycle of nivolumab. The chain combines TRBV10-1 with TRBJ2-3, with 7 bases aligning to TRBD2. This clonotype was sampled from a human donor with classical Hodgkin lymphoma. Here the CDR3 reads CASTTLGASGPGPDTQYF. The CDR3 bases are TGCGCCAGCACCACCCTCGGAGCTAGCGGCCCCGGCCCAGATACGCAGTATTTT.